This T cell receptor beta chain is drawn from a study of Ad26.COV2.S vaccination and SARS-CoV-2 variants. Study information: The COV1001 Ad26.COV2.S trial arm included the donor. Points from the study as a whole: From the TCR breadth and depth analyses, total T cell responses may have been underestimated.

The treatment here: some 20 received Ad26.COV2.S at low or high dose, single or two shots; 5 received placebo; per-sample allocation not given. After the first vaccine or placebo injection, samples were drawn on day 63. Adults aged 18-55 years in Boston included the donor. In regard to this clone: What it binds is unknown.

Clones were read by immunoSEQ multiplex PCR, and TCRdb kept only the in-frame ones, dropping some. The sample carries roughly 320,000 clones, around four fifths recorded once. Per germline, CDR1 LGHNT and CDR2 FRNRAP. Trimming stripped 2 bases from V and 2 bases from J, with 16 bases between. This CDR3 has 17 residues. The sequences come from peripheral blood, collected in a trial of Ad26.COV2.S vaccine versus placebo. V and J are TRBV12-5 and TRBJ1-5, with no clear D. This TCR came from a person between 18 and 65 years old who received the Ad26.COV2.S COVID-19 vaccine or a placebo. The CDR3 spells CASGLPCPVRGNQPQHF. CDR3 nucleotide sequence: TGTGCTAGTGGTTTGCCCTGCCCAGTTCGGGGCAATCAGCCCCAGCATTTT.